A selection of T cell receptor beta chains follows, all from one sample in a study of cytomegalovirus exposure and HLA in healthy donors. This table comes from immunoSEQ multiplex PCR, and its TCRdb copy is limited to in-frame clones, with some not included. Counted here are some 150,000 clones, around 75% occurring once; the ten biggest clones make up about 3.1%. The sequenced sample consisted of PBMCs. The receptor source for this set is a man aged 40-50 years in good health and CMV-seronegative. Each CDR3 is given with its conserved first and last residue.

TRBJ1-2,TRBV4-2,CAVWRQGYYGYTF
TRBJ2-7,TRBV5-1,CASSLGGTGGLGSYEQYF
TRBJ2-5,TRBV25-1,CASSEGTAPETQYF
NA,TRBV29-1,CSVGAGGPYEQYF
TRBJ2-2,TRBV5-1,CASCTGQVPGELFF
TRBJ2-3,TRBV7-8,CASSFAGGRITDTQYF
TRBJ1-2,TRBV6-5,CASSANRGIYGYTF
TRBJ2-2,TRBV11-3,CASSLGPPTVTGELFF
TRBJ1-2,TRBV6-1,CASSEVGLGYGYTF
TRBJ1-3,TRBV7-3,CASSLSGASGNTIYF
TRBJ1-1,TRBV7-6,CASSLGPDRGRTEAFF
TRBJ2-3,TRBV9,CASSVASGESTDTQYF
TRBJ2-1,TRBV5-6,CASSLETGGKDEQFF
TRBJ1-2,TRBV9,CASSLRRDSYTF
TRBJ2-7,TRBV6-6,CASSYSSGQGYEQYF
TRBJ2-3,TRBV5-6,CASSLASGTSTDTQYF
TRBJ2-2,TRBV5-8,CASSPGQTNTGELFF
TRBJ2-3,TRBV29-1,CSASGASTDTQYF
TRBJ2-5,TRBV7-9,CASSLSGQETQYF
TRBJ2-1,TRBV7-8,CASSVDNLDREWNEQFF
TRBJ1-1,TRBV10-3,CAIKKEMNTEAFF
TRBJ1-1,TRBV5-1,CASSLAGMNTEAFF
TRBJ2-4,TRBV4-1,CASSRGDIQYF
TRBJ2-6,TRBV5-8,CASSLIRNSLTISGANVLTF
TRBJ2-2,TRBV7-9,CASSSGTTLTGELFF
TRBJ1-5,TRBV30,CAWSVPHRAAGPQHF
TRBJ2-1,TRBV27,CASSPEADRHNEQFF
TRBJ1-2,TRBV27,CASSPWKDWIYGYTF
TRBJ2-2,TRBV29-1,CSVSNRGRAGELFF
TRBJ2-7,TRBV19,CASSPGNYEQYF
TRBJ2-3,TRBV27,CATGTGSADTQYF
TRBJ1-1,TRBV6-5,CASRGTGGGTEAFF
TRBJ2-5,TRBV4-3,CASSQAGTSGGLETQYF
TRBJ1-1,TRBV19,CASSRVGTGNTEAFF
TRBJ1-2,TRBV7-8,CASSPRRGQGTYGYTF
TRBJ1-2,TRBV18,CASSGGASNYGYTF
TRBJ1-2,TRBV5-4,CASSPRQERSGYTF
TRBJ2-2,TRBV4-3,CASSQPSGGPGTGELFF
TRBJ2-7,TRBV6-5,CASRSSGTYEQYF
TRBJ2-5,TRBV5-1,CASSLVAGEETQYF
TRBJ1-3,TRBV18,CASSPPPLEAGNTIYF
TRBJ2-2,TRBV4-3,CASSQDPTSWGRAGELFF
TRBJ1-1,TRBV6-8,CASSYLAGGPSMNTEAFF
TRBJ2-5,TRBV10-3,CAISLAGGSQETQYF
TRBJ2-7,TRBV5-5,CASSLGDCSYEQYF
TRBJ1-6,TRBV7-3,CASSSSPGQQLHF
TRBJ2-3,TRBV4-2,CASSQDPGTDTQYF
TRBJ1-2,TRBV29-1,CSVATRGPNYGYTF
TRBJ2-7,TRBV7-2,CASSFGSGPYEQYF
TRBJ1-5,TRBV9,CASSPSGGVGQPQHF
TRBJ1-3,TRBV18,CASSPRGNQDTIYF
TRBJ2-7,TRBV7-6,CASSSGTSSVYEQYF
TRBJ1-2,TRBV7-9,CASSILQGARGYTF